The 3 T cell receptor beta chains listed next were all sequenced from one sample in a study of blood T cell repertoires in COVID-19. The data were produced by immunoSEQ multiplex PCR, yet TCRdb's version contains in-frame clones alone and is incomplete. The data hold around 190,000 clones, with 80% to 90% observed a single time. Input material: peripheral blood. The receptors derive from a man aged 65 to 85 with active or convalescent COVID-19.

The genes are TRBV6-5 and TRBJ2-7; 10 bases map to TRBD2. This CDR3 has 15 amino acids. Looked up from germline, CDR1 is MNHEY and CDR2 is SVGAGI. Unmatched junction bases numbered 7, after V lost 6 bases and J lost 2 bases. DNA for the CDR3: TGTGCCAGCAGCGCCCTAGCGGGAGTCCCCTACGAGCAGTACTTC. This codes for CASSALAGVPYEQYF.

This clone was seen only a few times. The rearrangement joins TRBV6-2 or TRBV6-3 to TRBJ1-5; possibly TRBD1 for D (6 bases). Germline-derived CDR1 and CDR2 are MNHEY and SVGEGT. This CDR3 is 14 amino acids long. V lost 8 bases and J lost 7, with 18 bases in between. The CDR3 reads CASGSTGLTQPQHF. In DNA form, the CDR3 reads TGTGCCAGCGGTTCGACAGGTTTGACGCAGCCCCAGCATTTT.

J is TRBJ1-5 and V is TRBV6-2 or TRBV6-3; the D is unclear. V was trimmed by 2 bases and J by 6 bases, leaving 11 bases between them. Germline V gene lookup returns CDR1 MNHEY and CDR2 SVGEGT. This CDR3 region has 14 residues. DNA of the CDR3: TGTGCCAGCAGTTACGCCACAAAGTCTCAGCCCCAGCATTTT. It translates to CASSYATKSQPQHF.